Listed below are T cell receptor beta chains from one sample, sequenced in a study of siplizumab effects on memory and regulatory T cells. Data came from immunoSEQ multiplex PCR; TCRdb stores just in-frame clones and leaves some out. The table records 97,000 or so clones, 90% to 95% of them present only once. Sequencing was carried out using CD4+ T cells sorted from blood. The receptor set was obtained from a human donor in good health. The CDR3 runs from the conserved cysteine through the conserved F or W. A D gene is named only where the DNA matches it firmly. Not every row has a clone size; where given, it reads once, few, many or a size class.

D | J | V | size | CDR3 | DNA
TRBD1 | TRBJ2-2 | TRBV5-1 | . | CASSIPGQGAGELFF | TGCGCCAGCAGCATCCCGGGACAGGGGGCCGGGGAGCTGTTTTTT
. | TRBJ2-5 | TRBV15 | . | CATSSLVKTGEETQYF | TGTGCCACCAGCAGTCTCGTCAAGACAGGCGAAGAGACCCAGTACTTC
. | TRBJ2-4 | TRBV7-2 | . | CASSPEAGRGIQYF | TGTGCCAGCAGCCCGGAGGCGGGAAGGGGCATTCAGTACTTC
. | TRBJ2-1 | TRBV7-9 | . | CASSFDTSLDEQFF | TGTGCCAGCAGCTTTGATACTAGCTTGGATGAGCAGTTCTTC
. | TRBJ1-2 | TRBV7-9 | . | CASSLNPGLDGYTF | TGTGCCAGCAGCTTAAACCCGGGCCTCGATGGCTACACCTTC
. | TRBJ2-7 | TRBV6-5 | . | CASGEGYEQYF | TGTGCTTCGGGTGAGGGTTACGAGCAGTACTTC
. | TRBJ2-5 | TRBV7-9 | . | CASSNRPRSETQYF | TGTGCCAGCAGCAACAGACCGAGATCGGAGACCCAGTACTTC
. | TRBJ2-7 | TRBV28 | . | CASSFLGGSGYEQYF | TGTGCCAGCAGTTTTTTAGGGGGGAGTGGGTACGAGCAGTACTTC
. | TRBJ1-4 | TRBV19 | many | CASSSAGREKLFF | TGTGCCAGTAGTTCCGCAGGTCGGGAAAAACTGTTTTTT
. | TRBJ1-1 | TRBV9 | few | CASSTMTGGEAFF | TGTGCCAGCAGCACCATGACGGGGGGTGAAGCTTTCTTT
. | TRBJ2-2 | TRBV5-4 | . | CASSSGGRDTGELFF | TGTGCCAGCAGCTCAGGGGGGAGGGATACCGGGGAGCTGTTTTTT
. | TRBJ2-1 | TRBV7-3 | . | CASSAPGRNSYNEQFF | TGTGCCAGCAGCGCTCCGGGACGAAACTCCTACAATGAGCAGTTCTTC
. | TRBJ1-1 | TRBV7-2 | . | CASSQIRNTEAFF | TGTGCCAGCAGCCAGATTAGGAACACTGAAGCTTTCTTT
TRBD1 | TRBJ1-5 | TRBV6-6 | . | CASSYSATGGAQHF | TGTGCCAGCAGTTACTCGGCGACAGGGGGGGCCCAGCATTTT
. | TRBJ1-5 | TRBV30 | . | CAWSVGDRNQPQHF | TGTGCCTGGAGTGTAGGGGACCGCAATCAGCCCCAGCATTTT
. | TRBJ2-5 | TRBV5-5 | . | CASSFKETQYF | TGTGCCAGCAGCTTTAAAGAGACCCAGTACTTC
TRBD1 | TRBJ2-7 | TRBV15 | . | CATSHMSQGVNEQYF | TGTGCCACCTCCCATATGAGCCAGGGGGTTAACGAGCAGTACTTC
. | TRBJ1-2 | TRBV6-5 | . | CASSYSSSRGADGYTF | TGTGCCAGCAGTTACTCATCGTCTCGGGGTGCGGACGGCTACACCTTC
. | TRBJ1-1 | TRBV28 | . | CASTPGQFTEAFF | TGTGCCAGCACCCCTGGACAGTTCACTGAAGCTTTCTTT
. | TRBJ1-1 | TRBV10-1 | . | CAWRRGLNTEAFF | TGCGCTTGGCGTCGGGGATTGAACACTGAAGCTTTCTTT
TRBD1 | TRBJ2-5 | TRBV5-4 | . | CASSLIGQGLGETQYF | TGTGCCAGCAGCCTTATCGGACAGGGTCTAGGAGAGACCCAGTACTTC
. | TRBJ1-2 | TRBV28 | . | CASSFGPSNYGYTF | TGTGCCAGCAGTTTTGGGCCGTCCAACTATGGCTACACCTTC
TRBD2 | TRBJ2-4 | TRBV6-6 | . | CASSQTSGGLKNIQYF | TGTGCCAGCAGTCAAACTAGCGGGGGACTCAAAAACATTCAGTACTTC
. | TRBJ1-5 | TRBV6-1 | . | CASSPDYSNQPQHF | TGTGCCAGCAGTCCTGACTATAGCAATCAGCCCCAGCATTTT
TRBD1 | TRBJ1-4 | TRBV30 | once | CAWSKGAVGAEKLFF | TGTGCCTGGAGTAAGGGGGCGGTGGGGGCGGAAAAACTGTTTTTT
. | TRBJ2-3 | TRBV14 | once | CASSQDAPQTDTQYF | TGTGCCAGCAGCCAAGATGCGCCCCAAACAGATACGCAGTATTTT
. | TRBJ2-7 | TRBV6-5 | . | CASTQLYEQYF | TGTGCCAGCACACAGCTCTACGAGCAGTACTTC
. | TRBJ2-7 | TRBV29-1 | . | CSVKGPPGKTGTVEQYF | TGCAGCGTCAAGGGGCCTCCTGGAAAAACCGGGACGGTCGAGCAGTACTTC
. | TRBJ1-1 | TRBV7-8 | . | CASRSGGLAVTEAFF | TGTGCCAGCAGGTCGGGGGGCTTGGCCGTTACTGAAGCTTTCTTT
. | TRBJ2-4 | TRBV7-8 | . | CASSLVLEGNIQYF | TGTGCCAGCAGCTTAGTTCTGGAGGGAAACATTCAGTACTTC
TRBD1 | TRBJ1-5 | TRBV9 | . | CASSVGDRGNQPQHF | TGTGCCAGCAGCGTAGGGGACAGGGGAAATCAGCCCCAGCATTTT
. | TRBJ2-7 | TRBV4-1 | . | CASSQDEGSGSYEQYF | TGCGCCAGCAGCCAAGATGAAGGTAGCGGTTCTTACGAGCAGTACTTC
. | TRBJ1-1 | TRBV29-1 | . | CSVEEGGGGKAFF | TGCAGCGTTGAAGAAGGCGGGGGAGGTAAAGCTTTCTTT
TRBD2 | TRBJ2-3 | TRBV5-1 | . | CASSPRSGRAPDTQYF | TGCGCCAGCAGCCCCCGCAGCGGGAGGGCCCCAGATACGCAGTATTTT
. | TRBJ2-7 | TRBV11-2 | . | CASSLIRRARDHEQYF | TGTGCCAGCAGCTTAATCAGGCGGGCCAGAGATCACGAGCAGTACTTC
. | TRBJ1-2 | TRBV4-1 | . | CASSPGGGGINRGYTF | TGCGCCAGCAGCCCGGGGGGAGGGGGAATTAATCGCGGCTACACCTTC
. | TRBJ2-7 | TRBV15 | once | CATSRDRYEQYF | TGTGCCACCAGCAGGGACAGATACGAGCAGTACTTC
. | TRBJ1-2 | TRBV28 | . | CASRQSGATDYGYTF | TGTGCCAGCAGACAATCGGGGGCTACGGACTATGGCTACACCTTC
TRBD1 | TRBJ2-3 | TRBV6-1 | . | CASKSQGEGTDTQYF | TGTGCCAGCAAATCACAGGGGGAAGGGACAGATACGCAGTATTTT
. | TRBJ2-1 | TRBV27 | . | CASLRRGGVDYNEQFF | TGTGCCAGCCTTCGACGGGGCGGGGTAGACTACAATGAGCAGTTCTTC
. | TRBJ2-1 | TRBV7-2 | . | CASSPRDFSYNEQFF | TGTGCCAGCAGCCCCAGGGACTTCTCCTACAATGAGCAGTTCTTC
. | TRBJ1-1 | TRBV11-3 | . | CASSMGIAQNTEAFF | TGTGCCAGCAGCATGGGGATCGCTCAGAACACTGAAGCTTTCTTT
. | TRBJ2-7 | TRBV6-1 | . | CAIAAGAGGGYEQYF | TGTGCCATTGCGGCTGGGGCAGGGGGAGGGTACGAGCAGTACTTC
. | TRBJ2-5 | TRBV5-1 | . | CASSRRQETQYF | TGCGCCAGCAGCCGCCGGCAAGAGACCCAGTACTTC
. | TRBJ2-3 | TRBV14 | . | CASSTVGVGGTQYF | TGTGCCAGCAGCACAGTCGGAGTCGGTGGGACGCAGTATTTT
. | TRBJ1-3 | TRBV5-1 | . | CASSPGGSPSSGNTIYF | TGCGCCAGCAGCCCGGGTGGAAGTCCCAGCTCTGGAAACACCATATATTTT
. | TRBJ2-2 | TRBV4-1 | . | CASSRAGELFF | TGCGCCAGCAGCCGGGCCGGGGAGCTGTTTTTT
. | TRBJ1-2 | TRBV10-2 | . | CASSELGGYGYTF | TGCGCCAGCAGTGAGTTGGGTGGCTATGGCTACACCTTC
. | TRBJ1-3 | TRBV4-1 | . | CASSPGGSGNTIYF | TGCGCCAGCAGCCCCGGGGGGTCGGGAAACACCATATATTTT
. | TRBJ2-7 | TRBV5-1 | . | CASSLVGQGRSSAEQYF | TGCGCCAGCAGCTTGGTAGGTCAGGGGAGGTCCTCCGCCGAGCAGTACTTC
. | TRBJ1-2 | TRBV6-6 | . | CAGLGALGYTF | TGTGCCGGCCTTGGGGCGTTGGGCTACACCTTC
TRBD1 | TRBJ2-7 | TRBV5-1 | . | CASKGQGAQYEQYF | TGCGCCAGCAAAGGACAGGGGGCGCAGTACGAGCAGTACTTC
. | TRBJ2-7 | TRBV20-1 | . | CSLVGAYEQYF | TGCAGTTTGGTAGGGGCCTACGAGCAGTACTTC
. | TRBJ1-2 | TRBV28 | . | CASSSGREKNGYTF | TGTGCCAGCAGTTCTGGGAGGGAGAAGAATGGCTACACCTTC
. | TRBJ1-3 | TRBV27 | . | CASSFQGSSGNTIYF | TGTGCCAGCAGTTTTCAGGGTAGCTCTGGAAACACCATATATTTT